The rows below give T cell receptor beta chains drawn from one sample of a study of blood T cell repertoires in COVID-19. Some clones are missing from TCRdb's copy, which holds only in-frame ones; the method was immunoSEQ multiplex PCR. This table has some 220,000 clones, approximately 83% appearing once. Sequencing used peripheral blood. These receptors were taken from a human donor in a cohort sampled during active COVID-19. Both conserved end residues are part of each CDR3. Fields, in order: CDR3 protein, CDR3 DNA, V gene, D gene, J gene, clone size. A D gene is named only where the DNA matches it firmly. Only part of the rows carry a size: once, few, many, or a class if the clone is expanded.

CASSLGGGYEQYF	TGTGCCAGCAGCTTAGGCGGTGGCTACGAGCAGTACTTC	TRBV11-3	.	TRBJ2-7	.
CASSYSLQGNQPQHF	TGTGCCAGCAGTTACTCACTACAGGGGAATCAGCCCCAGCATTTT	TRBV6-5	TRBD1	TRBJ1-5	.
CAIDAGTSGSYEQFF	TGTGCCATCGACGCCGGGACTAGCGGGAGTTATGAGCAGTTCTTC	TRBV6-5	TRBD2	TRBJ2-1	few
CASLAGFGSYNEQFF	TGTGCCAGTTTAGCGGGGTTCGGCTCCTACAATGAGCAGTTCTTC	TRBV19	TRBD2	TRBJ2-1	.
CASSPDRVGEAFF	TGTGCCAGCAGTCCAGACAGGGTAGGGGAAGCTTTCTTT	TRBV6-5	TRBD1	TRBJ1-1	.
CASSLDRDNSPLHF	TGTGCCAGCAGCTTGGACAGGGATAATTCACCCCTCCACTTT	TRBV5-4	.	TRBJ1-6	.
CASSPSGNRNNEQFF	TGTGCCAGCAGCCCCAGCGGGAACCGAAACAATGAGCAGTTCTTC	TRBV7-3	TRBD2	TRBJ2-1	.
CASSPRGRGDNEKLFF	TGTGCCAGCAGTCCACGTGGCCGGGGAGATAATGAAAAACTGTTTTTT	TRBV28	.	TRBJ1-4	.
CASSTGVGNEQYF	TGTGCCAGTAGTACTGGGGTCGGGAACGAGCAGTACTTC	TRBV19	.	TRBJ2-7	.
CASSSTGNANTEAFF	TGTGCCAGCAGCTCCACAGGGAATGCGAACACTGAAGCTTTCTTT	TRBV11-2	.	TRBJ1-1	.
CASTRGGSYEQYF	TGTGCCAGCACCCGAGGGGGTTCCTACGAGCAGTACTTC	TRBV28	.	TRBJ2-7	once
CAISESRTGDQPQHF	TGTGCCATCAGTGAGTCTCGGACAGGGGATCAGCCCCAGCATTTT	TRBV10-3	TRBD1	TRBJ1-5	.
CAISAKEPGSGNTIYF	TGTGCCATCAGTGCTAAAGAGCCCGGCTCTGGAAACACCATATATTTT	TRBV10-3	.	TRBJ1-3	once
CASEETGWKNTIYF	TGTGCCTCAGAGGAGACAGGTTGGAAAAACACCATATATTTT	TRBV19	.	TRBJ1-3	.
CASSQDRTGGNTIYF	TGTGCCAGCAGCCAGGATAGGACGGGAGGGAACACCATATATTTT	TRBV4-2	.	TRBJ1-3	.
CASSRTREVGELFF	TGCGCCAGCAGCCGGACTAGGGAGGTCGGGGAGCTGTTTTTT	TRBV4-1	TRBD2	TRBJ2-2	.
CASSLRRLAGGEQFF	TGTGCCAGCAGTTTGCGGCGACTAGCGGGAGGTGAGCAGTTCTTC	TRBV28	TRBD2	TRBJ2-1	.
CASSLAQGFGYGYTF	TGTGCCAGCAGCTTGGCCCAGGGCTTCGGCTATGGCTACACCTTC	TRBV5-6	.	TRBJ1-2	.
CASSQVSGGGTDTQYF	TGCGCCAGCAGCCAAGTGAGTGGAGGTGGCACAGATACGCAGTATTTT	TRBV4-1	.	TRBJ2-3	.
CASSSGTGRNQPQHF	TGTGCCAGCTCCTCCGGGACAGGGCGGAATCAGCCCCAGCATTTT	TRBV27	TRBD1	TRBJ1-5	.
CASSLRTANSPLHF	TGTGCCAGCAGCCTGAGGACAGCCAATTCACCCCTCCACTTT	TRBV3-1/TRBV3-2	.	TRBJ1-6	.
CASSFSNRGETQYF	TGTGCCAGCAGCTTCTCCAACCGGGGAGAGACCCAGTACTTC	TRBV7-8	.	TRBJ2-5	.
CASSEGTGINSPLHF	TGTGCCAGCAGTGAAGGGACAGGGATTAATTCACCCCTCCACTTT	TRBV25-1	TRBD1	TRBJ1-6	.
CASSYTGGRTGELFF	TGTGCCAGCAGCTACACCGGGGGTAGGACCGGGGAGCTGTTTTTT	TRBV5-8	.	TRBJ2-2	.
CASSLGSVYGYTF	TGTGCCAGCAGCTTGGGCTCTGTCTATGGCTACACCTTC	TRBV7-2	.	TRBJ1-2	.
CASKEAVFLDEAFF	TGTGCCAGTAAAGAGGCCGTTTTTTTGGATGAAGCTTTCTTT	TRBV19	.	TRBJ1-1	.
CASSSGVTYGYTF	TGTGCCAGCAGCTCCGGGGTGACCTATGGCTACACCTTC	TRBV7-2	.	TRBJ1-2	.
CASSSMRNGEQFF	TGTGCCAGCAGCAGCATGAGGAACGGAGAGCAGTTCTTC	TRBV3-1/TRBV3-2	.	TRBJ2-1	.
CATKGQGNTEAFF	TGTGCCACGAAGGGACAGGGGAACACTGAAGCTTTCTTT	TRBV10-3	TRBD1	TRBJ1-1	.
CASSRPDRGTEAFF	TGTGCCAGCAGCCGTCCGGACAGGGGCACTGAAGCTTTCTTT	TRBV3-1/TRBV3-2	TRBD1	TRBJ1-1	.
CASRGQGTSNQPQHF	TGTGCCAGCAGGGGACAGGGAACGAGCAATCAGCCCCAGCATTTT	TRBV6-5	TRBD1	TRBJ1-5	.
CASSYRGGGEKLFF	TGTGCCAGCAGTTACAGGGGTGGCGGTGAAAAACTGTTTTTT	TRBV6-6	.	TRBJ1-4	few
CASTLTGTAYNSPLHF	TGTGCCAGCACTCTGACCGGGACAGCTTATAATTCACCCCTCCACTTT	TRBV7-9	TRBD1	TRBJ1-6	.
CASSEDNNNQPQHF	TGCGCCAGCAGCGAAGACAATAACAATCAGCCCCAGCATTTT	TRBV5-1	.	TRBJ1-5	once
CASSERAQETQYF	TGTGCCAGCAGCGAGCGGGCCCAAGAGACCCAGTACTTC	TRBV9	.	TRBJ2-5	.
CASSVAPTVHSPLHF	TGTGCCAGCAGCGTAGCTCCGACAGTCCATTCACCCCTCCACTTT	TRBV9	.	TRBJ1-6	.
CASKTSGATETQYF	TGCGCCAGCAAAACTAGCGGGGCAACGGAGACCCAGTACTTC	TRBV10-2	TRBD2	TRBJ2-5	.
CASRPRDRGNNEQFF	TGTGCCAGCAGACCCCGGGACAGGGGGAACAATGAGCAGTTCTTC	TRBV3-1/TRBV3-2	TRBD1	TRBJ2-1	few
CASSNAPTGTSGFGSYNEQFF	TGTGCCAGCAGCAACGCCCCTACCGGGACTAGCGGTTTTGGCTCCTACAATGAGCAGTTCTTC	TRBV14	TRBD2	TRBJ2-1	.
CASRNGGYTF	TGTGCCAGTAGAAACGGTGGCTACACCTTC	TRBV19	.	TRBJ1-2	few
CASSLWDRGGYEQFF	TGTGCCAGCAGCCTATGGGACAGGGGGGGTTATGAGCAGTTCTTC	TRBV7-9	TRBD1	TRBJ2-1	.
CASSPDRNDSPLHF	TGCGCCAGCAGCCCGGACAGGAATGATTCACCCCTCCACTTT	TRBV5-1	TRBD1	TRBJ1-6	.
CASSRGGVLSEKLFF	TGTGCCAGCAGCCGAGGGGGTGTACTTAGCGAAAAACTGTTTTTT	TRBV9	.	TRBJ1-4	.
CASSRSGATGELFF	TGTGCCAGCAGTCGTAGCGGGGCCACCGGGGAGCTGTTTTTT	TRBV6-5	TRBD2	TRBJ2-2	.